This entry is about one T cell receptor beta chain. This entry belongs to a study of control samples from healthy donors and cancer patients. CDR3 length: 14 amino acids. Deletions cut 11 bases from V and 1 base from J, with 14 bases between. The germline V gene has CDR1 SGHAT and CDR2 FQNNGV. TCRdb's copy holds only in-frame clones and misses some; the assay was immunoSEQ multiplex PCR. The repertoire consists of over 120,000 clones, with 91% occurring once and the leading ten covering more than 3%. The V call is TRBV11-2, the J call TRBJ2-2, with a possible D match to TRBD2 (5 bases). The TCR originated in a young man in good health. Sequencing input: blood. The CDR3 DNA follows: TGTGCCTCTCGCGCTAGCAGGAACACCGGGGAGCTGTTTTTT. Its translation is CASRASRNTGELFF.